Below, 6 T cell receptor beta chains from the same sample are listed, as sequenced in a study of T cell repertoires in cytomegalovirus infection. TCRdb independently ran MiXCR on the reads; one entry per CDR3 protein. Of around 140,000 distinct CDR3 sequences listed, roughly 6% are singletons. Sequenced sample: PBMCs. All receptors derive from a human donor in good health (CMV status not recorded). Some clones in this sample may be carry-over from other donors' samples.

This clonotype was recorded many times. This sequence joins TRBV7-2 and TRBJ2-5; D gene ambiguous. Germline values: CDR1 SGHTA, CDR2 FQGNSA. Deletions cut 0 bases from V and 5 bases from J, with 7 bases between. The CDR3 has 13 residues. CDR3 sequence: CASSLAPPETQYF. Written as DNA, the CDR3 is TGTGCCAGCAGCTTAGCGCCCCCGGAGACCCAGTACTTC.

This chain connects TRBV29-1 to TRBJ2-2; D is tentatively TRBD1 or TRBD2 (6 bases each). Trimming removed 3 bases at V and 3 bases at J, with 11 bases between. Germline loops: CDR1 SQVTM, CDR2 ANQGSEA. CDR3 length: 14 residues. CDR3 coding DNA: TGCAGCGTTGATGGGGGGCCCTACACCGGGGAGCTGTTTTTT. This encodes CSVDGGPYTGELFF.

This clonotype was counted many times. This chain joins TRBV7-2 and TRBJ1-3; no clear D. The V end lost 6 bases, the J end lost 0 bases, and 12 bases lay between the germline ends. The CDR3 has 15 residues. Germline CDR1 is SGHTA and CDR2 is FQGNSA. The CDR3 reads CASSSHPSSGNTIYF. The CDR3 DNA reads as TGTGCCAGCAGTTCGCACCCTTCCTCTGGAAACACCATATATTTT.

This clonotype was found a few times. The chain has TRBV3-1 and TRBJ2-1; 9 bases are a match to TRBD2. The CDR3 sequence is 14 residues long. J gave up 9 bases and V 7 bases, and 10 bases lay outside the gene matches. CDR1 and CDR2 from the germline V gene are LGHDT and YNNKEL (reference sequence). CDR3 DNA sequence: TGTGCCAGCACCGCCGGACAGACTAGCGGTGAGCAGTTCTTC. This translates into CASTAGQTSGEQFF.

V gene TRBV20-1 combines with J gene TRBJ2-7; 7 positions agree with TRBD1. Germline V gene data show CDR1 as DFQATT and CDR2 as SNEGSKA (reference sequence). The CDR3 extends over 14 amino acids. After removal of 5 bases from V and 2 bases from J, the junction contained 9 bases not matched to a gene. The CDR3 DNA sequence: TGCAGTGCTGTAGCGACAGGGAATCCCTACGAGCAGTACTTC. Translating it yields CSAVATGNPYEQYF.

The sample holds a few counts of this clonotype. V usage is TRBV29-1 and J usage is TRBJ2-7, with D hard to call. The CDR3 totals 13 residues. V lost 8 bases to trimming and J lost 2 bases, with 16 bases between them. Germline CDR1 SQVTM, CDR2 ANQGSEA. DNA for the CDR3: TGCAGCCACGCCGGACGGAGAACCTACGAGCAGTACTTC. As protein: CSHAGRRTYEQYF.